This is a list of T cell receptor beta chains from one sample in a study of blood T cell repertoires in COVID-19. TCRdb keeps only in-frame clones here, not all; method: immunoSEQ multiplex PCR. This table holds about 160,000 clones, over 80% found once. The sequencing input was peripheral blood. The receptors here all came from a woman older than 75 with active or convalescent COVID-19. CDR3s include the opening cysteine and the closing phenylalanine or tryptophan. Each record gives: CDR3 length, V gene, D gene, J gene, clone size, CDR3 protein, CDR3 DNA. A D gene is named only where the DNA matches it firmly. Clone size is not always given. Where it is, it says once, few, many or a class for expanded clones.

>16|TRBV6-1|NA|TRBJ2-2|NA
CASSEMGARGVGELFF
TGTGCCAGCAGTGAAATGGGGGCGAGGGGCGTTGGGGAGCTGTTTTTT
>16|TRBV18|TRBD1|TRBJ1-1|NA
CASSPPGQGSSTEAFF
TGTGCCAGCTCACCCCCAGGACAGGGTAGCAGCACTGAAGCTTTCTTT
>19|TRBV5-5|NA|TRBJ1-1|NA
CASSFSGERLGLMNTEAFF
TGTGCCAGCAGCTTTTCGGGGGAGAGGTTGGGCCTTATGAACACTGAAGCTTTCTTT
>15|TRBV4-3|TRBD2|TRBJ2-5|NA
CASSLGTSVRETQYF
TGCGCCAGCAGCCTCGGGACTAGCGTCCGAGAGACCCAGTACTTC
>19|TRBV7-9|TRBD1|TRBJ1-1|NA
CASSPSRAGGFFLATEAFF
TGTGCCAGCAGCCCGTCGAGGGCAGGGGGCTTTTTTTTGGCCACTGAAGCTTTCTTT
>12|TRBV3-1/TRBV3-2|NA|TRBJ2-1|NA
CASSWRGREQFF
TGTGCCAGCAGCTGGCGGGGGCGGGAGCAGTTCTTC
>14|TRBV5-1|TRBD2|TRBJ2-1|NA
CASSLRTSGALQFF
TGCGCCAGCAGCCTACGGACTAGCGGGGCCCTACAGTTCTTC
>14|TRBV30|NA|TRBJ1-3|NA
CAWSVSSSGNTIYF
TGTGCCTGGAGTGTATCCAGTTCTGGAAACACCATATATTTT
>16|TRBV13|TRBD2|TRBJ2-3|NA
CASSFSAGGSADTQYF
TGTGCCAGCAGCTTCTCGGCGGGGGGGAGTGCAGATACGCAGTATTTT
>14|TRBV9|NA|TRBJ1-1|NA
CASSVGSSNTEAFF
TGTGCCAGCAGCGTAGGCAGTTCGAACACTGAAGCTTTCTTT
>16|TRBV19|TRBD1|TRBJ1-4|NA
CASSLRTGGGNEKLFF
TGTGCCAGTAGTTTACGAACAGGGGGAGGTAATGAAAAACTGTTTTTT
>13|TRBV6-2/TRBV6-3|TRBD1|TRBJ1-2|NA
CASSQDRDYGYTF
TGTGCCAGCAGCCAAGACAGGGACTATGGCTACACCTTC
>15|TRBV7-8|TRBD2|TRBJ2-3|NA
CASIFGGAGTDTQYF
TGTGCCAGCATATTCGGGGGGGCCGGCACAGATACGCAGTATTTT
>15|TRBV27|NA|TRBJ1-3|NA
CASRPTDTSGNTIYF
TGTGCCAGCAGGCCGACAGATACCTCTGGAAACACCATATATTTT
>14|TRBV5-1|TRBD1|TRBJ2-7|once
CASRGTGGNYEQYF
TGCGCCAGCAGAGGGACAGGGGGCAACTACGAGCAGTACTTC
>14|TRBV4-3|NA|TRBJ1-2|NA
CASSPSGGNYGYTF
TGCGCCAGCAGCCCAAGCGGGGGGAACTATGGCTACACCTTC
>14|TRBV18|NA|TRBJ1-4|NA
CASSPGRDNEKLFF
TGTGCCAGCTCACCCGGGAGAGACAATGAAAAACTGTTTTTT
>16|TRBV6-6|TRBD1|TRBJ2-7|NA
CASSYSGTDRAYEQYF
TGTGCCAGCAGTTATTCCGGGACAGACCGTGCTTACGAGCAGTACTTC
>13|TRBV12-3/TRBV12-4|NA|TRBJ1-2|NA
CASSLQGPYGYTF
TGTGCCAGCAGTTTGCAGGGCCCCTATGGCTACACCTTC
>16|TRBV16|NA|TRBJ2-4|NA
CASSQGSGKGKNIQYF
TGTGCCAGCAGTCAAGGGTCGGGGAAGGGCAAAAACATTCAGTACTTC
>17|TRBV11-3|TRBD1|TRBJ1-4|NA
CASSLAPGGSTNEKLFF
TGTGCCAGCAGCTTAGCGCCAGGGGGCTCAACTAATGAAAAACTGTTTTTT
>16|TRBV7-9|TRBD2|TRBJ2-7|NA
CASSLDGSGGAHEQYF
TGTGCCAGCAGCTTAGACGGAAGCGGGGGGGCTCACGAGCAGTACTTC
>14|TRBV6-2/TRBV6-3|NA|TRBJ2-7|NA
CASSYLGSPYEQYF
TGTGCCAGCAGTTACCTGGGGAGCCCCTACGAGCAGTACTTC
>14|TRBV5-6|NA|TRBJ2-7|once
CASSPPDSSAEQYF
TGTGCCAGCAGCCCCCCGGACAGCTCCGCCGAGCAGTACTTC
>14|TRBV20-1|TRBD1|TRBJ2-7|NA
CSASRDRGTYEQYF
TGCAGTGCTAGTCGGGACAGGGGGACCTACGAGCAGTACTTC
>14|TRBV6-6|NA|TRBJ1-5|NA
CASSYSESNQPQHF
TGTGCCAGCAGTTACTCTGAGAGTAATCAGCCCCAGCATTTT
>16|TRBV5-4|TRBD1|TRBJ1-1|NA
CAAYTGAGGRNTEAFF
TGTGCCGCCTACACAGGGGCAGGGGGACGGAACACTGAAGCTTTCTTT
>11|TRBV12-3/TRBV12-4|NA|TRBJ2-7|NA
CASSRALEQYF
TGTGCCAGCAGTCGCGCCCTAGAGCAGTACTTC
>17|TRBV3-1/TRBV3-2|NA|TRBJ2-7|NA
CASSPAPLVGSRYEQYF
TGTGCCAGCAGCCCCGCCCCCCTTGTCGGTTCGCGCTACGAGCAGTACTTC
>14|TRBV6-6|NA|TRBJ2-7|NA
CASFDREDSYEQYF
TGTGCCAGCTTTGACAGAGAGGACTCCTACGAGCAGTACTTC
>19|TRBV3-1/TRBV3-2|TRBD1|TRBJ1-1|NA
CASSQELGQGPIPNTEAFF
TGTGCCAGCAGCCAAGAGCTAGGACAGGGGCCAATTCCGAACACTGAAGCTTTCTTT